This T cell receptor beta chain came from a study of T cell responses to AZD1222 COVID-19 vaccine (dated by TCRdb to about 2021). About the investigation overall: AZD1222 recipients whose second dose came at about 4 weeks and those whose second dose came at about 12 weeks were combined into one group, since spike-specific TCR depth and breadth did not differ between the two schedules. Trial participants were enrolled by age into 18-55, 56-69 and 70-plus year subgroups, with about 150, 28 and 57 TCR-sequenced participants respectively. A total of approximately 230 trial participants underwent TCR sequencing, of whom roughly 210 received two doses of AZD1222 and some 26 received two doses of the MenACWY control vaccine. General study outcomes and caveats: The vaccine-associated CD4 TCRs covered the entire spike protein, and the dominant responses fell in regions 160-218 and 743-854. Only five to seven AZD1222 recipients were SARS-CoV-2 seropositive at baseline, limiting conclusions about previously exposed vaccinees. Spike-specific TCR breadth and depth rose significantly after two AZD1222 doses compared with day 0 and with MenACWY recipients. In the small 56-69-year group, the increase in depth fell short of significance, most likely because of low power. Most participants were white British and females outnumbered males, and the authors suggested that clonal diversity may have been underestimated. Reportedly, close to half of the unique spike-specific TCRs recognized epitopes lying outside the regions that are mutated in the B.1.351 and B.1.1.7 variants. Because no day 14 peak-response samples were available, repertoires were characterized only after the peak T cell response.

The CDR3 regions of human TCRbeta chains were analyzed by immunosequencing. In the paper's pipeline: Repertoire TCRs were matched against a reference library of SARS-CoV-2-specific TCRs generated with the MIRA antigen-specificity platform. Breadth meant the fraction of unique TCRs that were SARS-CoV-2-associated, whereas depth meant the fraction of total T cells that were SARS-CoV-2-associated. Using the MIRA data, each spike-specific TCR was assigned both to the spike region to which the TCR was reactive and to a CD4 or CD8 class. Log10-transformed breadth and depth values were compared by one-way ANOVA with Sidak's multiple comparisons tests. The clones in this table, taken by TCRdb from immuneACCESS, are in-frame only. Not every clone is retained; where verified, under half of the shortfall comes from an unresolved V gene, and the cause of the rest is unknown. That table gives V, J and clone size, and the DNA gave D and trimming. The sample table holds roughly 97,000 clones, of which around nine tenths were seen once. The top ten constitute more than 8% of the sample.

According to the study, the label for this sample's time point signals: baseline before first vaccination. Vaccinee samples came from UK trials COV001 and COV002, including a single-blind randomized controlled phase 2/3 trial of AZD1222 (ChAdOx1 nCoV-19) in healthy adults. Trial participant PBMC samples were collected at day 0 and day 28 after the second dose for TCRbeta chain sequencing. Concerning this clone itself: There is no known antigen for this receptor. Base qualities are missing; no much larger clone stands one base away.

The CDR3 spans 13 residues, from the cysteine through the phenylalanine. Of all the DNA, just the CDR3 is kept, 39 bases in frame from base 1. Reading the germline V gene gives CDR1 SGDLS and CDR2 YYNGEE. The junction carries 9 bases between V and J, which are trimmed by 5 bases and 2 bases respectively. The receptor's source is an adult in good health. Sequences were derived from peripheral blood, sampled on day 0 of AZD1222 vaccination. The V gene is TRBV9 and the J gene is TRBJ2-3; matching of 6 bases hints at TRBD2 as the D gene. The sequenced DNA: TGTGCCAGCAGAGGAGGGGACACAGATACGCAGTATTTT. Its translation is CASRGGDTDTQYF. Full variable domain (CDR3 extended with the reference TRBV9 and TRBJ2-3 proteins): DSGVTQTPKHLITATGQRVTLRCSPRSGDLSVYWYQQSLDQGLQFLIQYYNGEERAKGNILERFSAQQFPDLHSELNLSSLELGDSALYFCASRGGDTDTQYFGPGTRLTVL.